This T cell receptor beta chain was captured by sequencing in a study of spatial heterogeneity in lung cancer. Study-level information: Fewer alpha-chain than beta-chain sequences were consistently detected. Correlation of TCR transcript counts in tumor regions with a T cell module score from matched bulk RNA-seq was strong.

A unique molecular identifier was attached to every TCR cDNA molecule. MiXCR, applied by TCRdb to the 5' RACE reads, yields one record per CDR3 protein. The sample records tens of thousands of distinct CDR3 sequences, more than 15% being singletons. Study conclusions and caveats: One measure, the expanded intratumoral alpha and beta TCR count, tracked tumor mutation counts.

Noted time point: sample taken at primary tumor resection. This clonotype was found a few times. Its antigen remains unidentified. Germline CDR1 SGHRS, CDR2 YFSETQ. This CDR3 has 13 residues. Losses at the gene ends were 4 bases for V and 5 bases for J; bases not matched to a gene: 6. V is TRBV5-1 and J is TRBJ2-7; TRBD1 aligns across 7 bases. This receptor was obtained from a female donor with early-stage non-small cell lung cancer. The sample here was lung tumor tissue, taken at surgery. The CDR3 loop reads CASSLDRVDEQYF. The CDR3 DNA reads TGCGCCAGCAGCCTCGACAGGGTTGACGAGCAGTACTTC.